Below are 7 T cell receptor beta chains sequenced from a single sample in a study of naive and memory T cell subsets listed by TCRdb under 2017. Libraries came from UMI-ligation and nested PCR. This sample was sequenced with an Illumina MiSeq. To cover both TRBC1 and TRBC2, the beta constant-region primer consisted of an equimolar mix of two oligonucleotides. The raw public data were reprocessed by TCRdb itself: fastp quality trimming at Q25, MiXCR clonotype calling, in-frame beta chains only. Records with the same CDR3 protein are collapsed into one entry carrying the most frequent genes and DNA. Here the sample has tens of thousands of distinct CDR3 sequences; around 13% occur a single time. The ten largest account for 0.7% to 0.95% of the sample. Material: central memory CD4+ T cells from blood. Per the publication, the cell subset or site label means: central memory, CD45RA- CD27+. Receptors originate from a human donor in good health.

This clonotype has at least ten counts. V gene TRBV7-9 combines with J gene TRBJ2-1; 9 bases align to TRBD2. Looked up from germline, CDR1 is SEHNR and CDR2 is FQNEAQ (reference sequence). The CDR3 totals 16 residues. Trimming at V came to 1 base and at J to 8 bases, leaving 9 bases not matched to a gene. The CDR3 nucleotides read TGTGCCAGCAGCTTAGGAAGACTAGCGGTACGTGATGAGCAGTTCTTC. Its protein is CASSLGRLAVRDEQFF. The variable domain in full, completed from reference TRBV7-9 and TRBJ2-1, reads DTGVSQNPRHKITKRGQNVTFRCDPISEHNRLYWYRQTLGQGPEFLTYFQNEAQLEKSRLLSDRFSAERPKGSFSTLEIQRTEQGDSAMYLCASSLGRLAVRDEQFFGPGTRLTVL.

The chain is built from TRBV6-6 and TRBJ2-7; TRBD2 agrees at 7 bases. After removal of 6 bases from V and 6 bases from J, the junction contained 8 bases not matched to a gene. The CDR3 totals 13 residues. From germline, CDR1 is MNHNY and CDR2 SVGAGI (reference sequence). The CDR3 DNA follows: TGTGCCAGCAGCCCCGGGGGGTGGAGCGAGCAGTACTTC. This gives the protein CASSPGGWSEQYF.

Ten or more counts support this clonotype. The V call is TRBV29-1, the J call TRBJ2-1; 15 nucleotides align to TRBD2. The CDR3 contains 16 residues. The ends lost 2 bases at V and 4 bases at J; junction bases unmatched: 3. CDR1 and CDR2 from the germline V gene are SQVTM and ANQGSEA. Written as DNA, the CDR3 is TGCAGCGTTGAATATGGGACTAGCGGGAGGTACAATGAGCAGTTCTTC. Protein sequence: CSVEYGTSGRYNEQFF.

This clonotype was observed many times. The J gene is TRBJ2-7, the V gene TRBV15; D may be TRBD2 (5 bases). This CDR3 spans 15 amino acids. V was pared by 1 base and J by 5 bases, with 15 bases between. CDR1 and CDR2 from the germline V gene are LNHNV and YYDKDF (reference sequence). This CDR3 reads CATSRGWGATHEQYF. DNA of the CDR3: TGTGCCACCAGCAGAGGATGGGGAGCTACCCACGAGCAGTACTTC.

This clonotype was seen only a few times. The chain uses TRBV10-2 and TRBJ2-7, with TRBD1 matching 9 bases. Germline trimming cut 5 bases from V and 0 bases from J; bases unmatched to any gene: 5. Germline assignment: CDR1 WSHSY and CDR2 SAAADI. CDR3 length equals 15 residues. The DNA of the CDR3 is TGCGCCAGCAGTCCGGGGACAGGGAGCTCCTACGAGCAGTACTTC. Its protein product is CASSPGTGSSYEQYF.

This clonotype was seen more than once but under ten times. V gene TRBV7-2 combines with J gene TRBJ2-3; D is unresolved. CDR1 SGHTA and CDR2 FQGNSA come from the germline V gene. The ends were cut back, 0 bases at V and 3 bases at J, with 13 bases in the middle. The CDR3 is made up of 16 amino acids. The CDR3 nucleotides are TGTGCCAGCAGCTTAGCAGGAACCCGCCCTACAGATACGCAGTATTTT. Amino acid sequence: CASSLAGTRPTDTQYF.

A few counts support this clonotype. The chain links TRBV27 to TRBJ1-6, with TRBD1 matching over 8 bases. V shed 6 bases and J 0 bases; nucleotides not matched to a gene: 4. This CDR3 contains 16 residues. Germline V gene data show CDR1 as MNHEY and CDR2 as SMNVEV (reference sequence). The CDR3 reads CASSGQGVSYNSPLHF. The CDR3 bases are TGTGCCAGCAGCGGACAGGGTGTCTCCTATAATTCACCCCTCCACTTT.